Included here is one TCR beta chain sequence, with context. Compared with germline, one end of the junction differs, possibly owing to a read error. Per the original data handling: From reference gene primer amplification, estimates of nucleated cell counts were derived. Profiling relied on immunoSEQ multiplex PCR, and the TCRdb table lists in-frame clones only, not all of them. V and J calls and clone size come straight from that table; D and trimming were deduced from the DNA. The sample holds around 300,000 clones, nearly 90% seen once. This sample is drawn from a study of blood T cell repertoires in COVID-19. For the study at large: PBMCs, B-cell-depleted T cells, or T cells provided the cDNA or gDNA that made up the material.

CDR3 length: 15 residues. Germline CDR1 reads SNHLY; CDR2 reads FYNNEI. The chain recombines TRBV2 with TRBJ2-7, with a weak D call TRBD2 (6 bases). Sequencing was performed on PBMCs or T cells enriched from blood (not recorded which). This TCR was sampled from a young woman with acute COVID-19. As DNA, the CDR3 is TGTGCCAGCAGGGAAGACGGGGGTCCGGCCTACGAGCAGTACTTC. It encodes CASREDGGPAYEQYF. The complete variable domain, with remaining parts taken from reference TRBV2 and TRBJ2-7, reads EPEVTQTPSHQVTQMGQEVILRCVPISNHLYFYWYRQILGQKVEFLVSFYNNEISEKSEIFDDQFSVERPDGSNFTLKIRSTKLEDSAMYFCASREDGGPAYEQYFGPGTRLTVT.